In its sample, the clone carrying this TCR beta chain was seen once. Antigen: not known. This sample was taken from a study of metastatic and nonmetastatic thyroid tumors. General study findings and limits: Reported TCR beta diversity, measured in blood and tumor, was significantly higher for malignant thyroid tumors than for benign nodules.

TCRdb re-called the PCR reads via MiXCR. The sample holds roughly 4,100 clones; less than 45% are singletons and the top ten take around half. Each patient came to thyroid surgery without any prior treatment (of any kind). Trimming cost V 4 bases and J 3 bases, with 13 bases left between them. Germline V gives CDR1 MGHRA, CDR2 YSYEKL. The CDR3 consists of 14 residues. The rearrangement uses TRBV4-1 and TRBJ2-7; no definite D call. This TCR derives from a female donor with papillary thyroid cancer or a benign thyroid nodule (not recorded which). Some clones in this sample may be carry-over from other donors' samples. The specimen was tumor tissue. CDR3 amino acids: CASSPSDARYEQYF. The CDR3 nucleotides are TGCGCCAGCAGCCCATCAGACGCACGCTACGAGCAGTACTTC.